What follows are 8 T cell receptor beta chains derived from one specimen sequenced in a study of CD8+ T cells in alopecia areata. As the sequencing template, cDNA was produced by extracting RNA and reverse transcribing it. Only in-frame clones appear in the TCRdb table, and some are missing; sequencing was by immunoSEQ multiplex PCR. The table has more than 200,000 clones, roughly 64% seen once. Treatment described: oral pan-JAK inhibitor, 5-10 mg twice daily. Sample: CD4+ T cells sorted from blood, taken at week 4, from a patient treated with tofacitinib. All receptors derive from a human donor with alopecia areata.

CDR3 in DNA: TGTGCCAGTAGTATCAGGCCCAACCCCACAGATACGCAGTATTTT. Translating gives CASSIRPNPTDTQYF. This chain links TRBV19 with TRBJ2-3; D gene ambiguous. Trimming pared 3 bases from V and 2 bases from J, leaving 12 bases between. The germline V gene has CDR1 LNHDA and CDR2 SQIVND (reference sequence). The CDR3 consists of 15 residues. Complete variable domain (other parts from reference TRBV19 and TRBJ2-3): DGGITQSPKYLFRKEGQNVTLSCEQNLNHDAMYWYRQDPGQGLRLIYYSQIVNDFQKGDIAEGYSVSREKKESFPLTVTSAQKNPTAFYLCASSIRPNPTDTQYFGPGTRLTVL.

The sample holds one count of this clone. Distinct nucleotide sequences in the sample also encode this CDR3. This sequence joins TRBV29-1 and TRBJ1-1; D might be TRBD1 (5 bases). Looked up from germline, CDR1 is SQVTM and CDR2 is ANQGSEA. Deletions cut 3 bases from V and 2 bases from J, with 7 bases between. The CDR3 length is 12 residues. CDR3 in amino acids: CSVDRVNTEAFF. The DNA for the CDR3 is TGCAGCGTTGACAGGGTTAACACTGAAGCTTTCTTT.

The chain uses TRBV30 and TRBJ2-4; 9 bases align to TRBD1. This CDR3 region has 15 residues. Germline CDR1 reads GTSNPN; CDR2 reads SVGIG (reference sequence). V was clipped by 3 bases and J by 8 bases; unmatched bases: 11. For the CDR3, the DNA is TGTGCCTGGAGGTTCTCGGGACAGGGAAGATACATTCAGTACTTC. It is translated as CAWRFSGQGRYIQYF.

J is TRBJ1-5 and V is TRBV27; D not resolved. Germline V lookup: CDR1 MNHEY, CDR2 SMNVEV (reference sequence). The CDR3 length is 15 residues. V lost 6 bases and J lost 0, with 12 bases in between. In DNA form, the CDR3 reads TGTGCCAGCAGAAGCCGACACCTTAGCAATCAGCCCCAGCATTTT. Translated, it gives CASRSRHLSNQPQHF.

CDR3 DNA: TGCGCCAGCAGCGTGCCGGGGGAAGACATTCAGTACTTC. This sequence encodes CASSVPGEDIQYF. This sequence joins TRBV5-1 and TRBJ2-4; maybe TRBD2 (6 bases). The CDR3 length is 13 residues. Trimming left V 4 bases short and J 8 bases short, with 13 bases between. In germline, CDR1 is SGHRS, CDR2 YFSETQ.

V usage is TRBV25-1 and J usage is TRBJ2-1; D is unclear. This CDR3 has 10 residues. The V end lost 8 bases, the J end lost 12 bases, and 11 bases lay between the germline ends. Germline V lookup: CDR1 MGHDK, CDR2 SYGVNS. In DNA form, the CDR3 reads TGTGCCAGCGGAGTCCAGCGGCAGTTCTTC. This gives the protein CASGVQRQFF. The entire variable domain, with the rest obtained from reference TRBV25-1 and TRBJ2-1, is as follows: EADIYQTPRYLVIGTGKKITLECSQTMGHDKMYWYQQDPGMELHLIHYSYGVNSTEKGDLSSESTVSRIRTEHFPLTLESARPSHTSQYLCASGVQRQFFGPGTRLTVL.

The J gene is TRBJ1-1, the V gene TRBV2; the D is unclear. The CDR3 runs 14 residues. V lost 6 bases and J lost 4, with 15 bases in between. Germline V gives CDR1 SNHLY, CDR2 FYNNEI. CDR3 sequence (DNA): TGTGCCAGCAGCGAACAAGGGTTGGGCACTGAAGCTTTCTTT. Encoded protein: CASSEQGLGTEAFF.

The table lists this clone with a few counts. The rearrangement uses TRBV4-1 and TRBJ2-2; D unclear. Deletions cut 0 bases from V and 6 bases from J, with 8 bases between. This CDR3 is 14 amino acids long. Germline assignment: CDR1 MGHRA and CDR2 YSYEKL. The CDR3 DNA is TGCGCCAGCAGCCAAGAATCGGTCGCCGGGGAGCTGTTTTTT. Amino acid sequence: CASSQESVAGELFF.